The subject of this entry is one T cell receptor beta chain. CDR1 and CDR2 (germline): KGHSH, LQKENI. CDR3 length equals 15 residues. The J segment lost 6 bases and the V segment lost 3 bases, leaving 11 bases of the junction unmatched. The data are from a study of blood T cell repertoires in COVID-19. Whole-study context: Acute and convalescent COVID-19 samples came from the United States, Italy and Spain. Sources were T cells, B-cell-depleted T cells, or PBMCs; the material itself was cDNA or gDNA.

Only in-frame clones appear in the TCRdb table, and some are missing; sequencing was by immunoSEQ multiplex PCR. The sample lists 400,000 to 500,000 clones, 70% to 90% seen once, with 1.2% to 1.5% in the top ten. The sequenced material came from PBMCs or T cells enriched from blood (not recorded which). This TCR was recovered from a woman younger than 30 who had been exposed to COVID-19. The chain recombines TRBV18 with TRBJ2-7; TRBD2 matches 7 bases. This chain's CDR3 is CASSPESGGLLEQYF. The CDR3 DNA reads as TGTGCCAGCTCACCTGAGTCGGGAGGACTTCTCGAGCAGTACTTC.